This T cell receptor beta chain was obtained from a study of blood T cells in healthy people across ages (dated by TCRdb to between 2015 and 2016). About the investigation overall: In model experiments, template switching captured roughly one uniquely barcoded TCR beta cDNA molecule for every two T cells. Using deep sequencing normalized with unique cDNA molecular identifiers, the study measured how TCR beta repertoire diversity changes with age. The donors were divided into four age groups: young (average around 17 years), middle-aged (under 40), aged (around 59) and long-lived (nearly 85). To avoid experimental bias, donors of different ages were spread randomly across the sequencing lanes. For two donors (one aged 18 to 29 and one aged 80 or older), the study analyzed two additional independent replicas of 1 million unique cDNA reads from the same blood draw.

Libraries were built with 5' RACE. TCRdb lists the instrument as Illumina HiSeq 2500. The second PCR ran for roughly 7 to 11 cycles and used a J-beta primer mix along with a sample-barcoded 5' primer. A template-switch 5' adaptor carrying 12 random nucleotides introduced a unique molecular identifier onto each TCR beta cDNA molecule. At least 3 million CDR3-containing paired-end reads were obtained from each sample. All of the RNA was converted into first-strand cDNA using the Mint cDNA synthesis kit, with a TRBC-specific oligonucleotide serving as the primer. Following uracil-DNA glycosylase treatment, all cDNA underwent a first 18-cycle PCR with the universal primers M1SS and BC2_uni_R. In the original analysis: Each sample was normalized by randomly selecting 1 million high-quality reads, each carrying a distinct molecular identifier. Instead of being binned into consensus sequences, reads that shared molecular identifiers were thrown out. CDR3 identification, clonotype clustering and error correction used MiTCR with a Q25 quality threshold and the strictest error-elimination algorithm. A nonparametric unseen species model with Euler transformation was used to estimate lower-bound total TCR beta diversity. TCRdb trimmed the raw reads at Q25, called clones with MiXCR and kept productive beta chains. Every CDR3 protein is listed once, alongside the most common genes and DNA of its rows. TCRdb, not the original authors, processed these V and J calls. The sample table contains roughly 1,300,000 distinct CDR3 sequences; only one count was recorded for around 55% of them. The ten biggest clones cover approximately 7% of the sample.

The donors were around 39 Caucasian individuals from Russia, aged roughly 6 to 100 years, who were systemically healthy. Each donor gave around 9.9 milliliters of peripheral blood, collected into EDTA-treated Vacutainer tubes. PBMCs were isolated by Ficoll-Paque density-gradient centrifugation, with at least 6.5 million obtained per sample. Total RNA was extracted from PBMCs with Trizol reagent, with at least 5 micrograms obtained per sample. For every donor, flow cytometry on a PBMC aliquot measured the percentage of naive CD45RAhigh/CD27high T cells. The study at large found these results: The CMV infection status of donors was not known, potentially confounding age-related changes in expanded clonotypes. Because profiling used bulk unsorted PBMCs, naive and antigen-experienced compartments could not be compared conclusively. Estimates of total diversity based on one million sequenced T cells were considered lower bounds and underestimates. The long-lived group showed more naive CD4+ T cells, fewer expanded clones and increased TCR diversity than the aged group, suggesting age selection. The percentage of naive T cells measured by flow cytometry correlated strongly with observed TCR beta diversity. As age increased, observed TCR beta diversity per million T cells dropped in a roughly linear way, and a significant reduction was already evident by age approximately 40.

This clonotype was recorded a few times. There is no known antigen for this receptor. Base qualities are not provided; no much larger clone lies one nucleotide away. V is trimmed back by 10 bases and J by 0 bases, and the junction contains 5 bases that no gene match accounts for. The CDR3 holds 14 amino acids from the cysteine to the phenylalanine. Only the CDR3 DNA stays, 42 bases, in frame from base 1. The rearranged chain carries TRBV12-3 or TRBV12-4 and TRBJ2-7; TRBD2 lines up with 11 middle nucleotides. The TCR was taken from a man aged 18 to 30 in good health. Sequencing was done on a sample of blood. The DNA is TGTGCCACGCAACTAGCGGGGGCCTCCTACGAGCAGTACTTC. It is translated as CATQLAGASYEQYF.